The sequence of this T cell receptor beta chain was determined in a study of T-cell memory formation after mild COVID-19. Study-wide results and limits: The pre-infection memory compartment contained some responding clones, suggesting cross-reactive memory joined. Of the contracting clones, CD4+ ones lay mainly in CM and EM, and CD8+ ones in EMRA.

For this clonotype: Its antigen is still unknown.

Using constant-segment primers, 5'RACE produced TCR alpha and TCR beta cDNA libraries carrying sample barcodes and UMIs. TCRdb recomputed calls from the 5' RACE reads with MiXCR, one row per CDR3 protein. There are about 180,000 distinct CDR3 sequences in the sample; less than 20% occur only once, and 3.9% lies in the top ten. Germline values: CDR1 SGHRS, CDR2 YFSETQ. The CDR3 has 15 residues. V shed 2 bases, J shed 7 bases, and the junction held 7 bases outside the gene matches. The V call is TRBV5-1, the J call TRBJ2-1; the match to TRBD1 covers 9 bases. The sequenced sample consisted of PBMCs or a T cell subset sorted from them (not recorded which). The receptor comes from a man younger than 35 who had mild COVID-19 (a few samples of this study predate the infection). Cell type and time point are not known. The CDR3 DNA is TGCGCCAGCAGCTTAAAAACAGGGGGCTGGAATGAGCAGTTCTTC. It translates to CASSLKTGGWNEQFF.